These 29 T cell receptor beta chains originate from one sample sequenced in a study of vaccination effects on CD4 cells after COVID-19. Clones were sequenced by immunoSEQ multiplex PCR, and TCRdb holds only the in-frame ones, with some missing. This sample has about 69,000 clones, with about 80% found just once. No antigens are known for them. With the ViraFEST assay, the study expanded antigen-specific CD4+ T cells using viral peptide pools, then sequenced them. Having been cultured for under twelve days, the cells underwent CD4+ T cell isolation. Subjects were given two BNT162b2 or mRNA-1273 vaccine doses. The sample was CD4+ T cells from PBMCs cultured with HCoV-OC43 spike peptides, taken after COVID-19 vaccination. Subset meaning: HCoV-OC43 spike overlapping peptide pool stimulation. The receptors were sampled from a human donor who received a COVID-19 vaccine.

The chain employs TRBV6-5 and TRBJ1-6; D ambiguous. The CDR3 is made up of 13 amino acids. The germline CDR1 and CDR2 sequences are MNHEY and SVGAGI. V was pared by 11 bases and J by 10 bases, with 18 bases between. The CDR3 here is CAHAIGPLSPLHF. Here the CDR3 DNA reads TGTGCCCACGCAATCGGACCCTTATCACCCCTCCACTTT.

The V and J genes are TRBV15 and TRBJ2-7; no clear D gene. The CDR3 runs to 17 residues. The germline V and J ends were trimmed by 0 bases and 1 base, with 16 bases remaining between them. Per the germline V gene, CDR1 is LNHNV and CDR2 is YYDKDF (reference sequence). In DNA form, the CDR3 reads TGTGCCACCAGCAGAGATCAGAACAGCCCGTTATCCTACGAGCAGTACGTC. Translating gives CATSRDQNSPLSYEQYV.

The CDR3 region is CASSEWRQTKNIQYF. The CDR3 DNA follows: TGTGCCAGCAGTGAATGGAGGCAGACCAAAAACATTCAGTACTTC. The rearrangement uses TRBV2 and TRBJ2-4; TRBD2 might be the D (5 bases). The CDR3 has 15 amino acids. Per germline, CDR1 SNHLY and CDR2 FYNNEI. V was shortened by 2 bases and J by 2 bases, with 10 bases between the two germline ends.

This chain connects TRBV6-6 to TRBJ1-2; D is possibly TRBD1 (5 bases). Per the germline V gene, CDR1 is MNHNY and CDR2 is SVGAGI (reference sequence). V was clipped by 6 bases and J by 4 bases, with 9 bases between them. The CDR3 covers 12 residues. The CDR3 nucleotides are TGTGCCAGCAGCCTGACAGTCTATGGCTACACCTTC. Translated, it gives CASSLTVYGYTF.

The genes are TRBV5-1 and TRBJ1-1, with D uncertain. Germline CDR1 is SGHRS and CDR2 is YFSETQ. The CDR3 runs to 14 residues. Trimming cost V 2 bases and J 1 base, with 9 bases left between them. CDR3 amino acids: CASSFDNGNTEAFF. The CDR3 DNA is TGCGCCAGCAGCTTCGACAACGGGAACACTGAAGCTTTCTTT.

The chain combines TRBV5-1 with TRBJ2-1; TRBD2 agrees at 8 bases. V shed 0 bases, J shed 7 bases, and the junction held 6 bases outside the gene matches. The CDR3 is 15 residues long. CDR1 is SGHRS, CDR2 YFSETQ, per germline. CDR3 nucleotide sequence: TGCGCCAGCAGCTTGGGGCCGGGGGGGCAAAATGAGCAGTTCTTC. Translation gives CASSLGPGGQNEQFF.

V gene TRBV5-1 combines with J gene TRBJ1-4; D gene ambiguous. With 3 bases removed from V and 8 bases from J, the gap between germline ends came to 14 bases. This CDR3 region has 14 residues. The germline V gene has CDR1 SGHRS and CDR2 YFSETQ. The CDR3, as DNA: TGCGCCAGCAGCTCCCGCTGGGGTGAGGAAAAACTGTTTTTT. Translation: CASSSRWGEEKLFF.

A single count supports this clone. The chain is built from TRBV5-1 and TRBJ2-7; TRBD2 might be the D (5 bases). CDR1 is SGHRS, CDR2 YFSETQ, per germline. Between the trimmed V and J ends, which lost 4 bases and 4 bases, there was a span of 9 bases. The CDR3 contains 12 residues. The CDR3 here is CASSPREYEQYV. CDR3 nucleotide sequence: TGCGCCAGCAGCCCGAGGGAGTACGAGCAGTACGTC.

The chain employs TRBV19 and TRBJ2-1; D may be TRBD1 (5 bases). Germline loops: CDR1 LNHDA, CDR2 SQIVND (reference sequence). This CDR3 is 15 amino acids long. The V end was cut by 1 base, the J end by 0 bases, with 7 bases between. The CDR3 nucleotides are TGTGCCAGTAGTATAGCCAGGGCCTCCTACAATGAGCAGTTCTTC. Residues: CASSIARASYNEQFF. Variable domain in full (rest from reference TRBV19 and TRBJ2-1): DGGITQSPKYLFRKEGQNVTLSCEQNLNHDAMYWYRQDPGQGLRLIYYSQIVNDFQKGDIAEGYSVSREKKESFPLTVTSAQKNPTAFYLCASSIARASYNEQFFGPGTRLTVL.

This rearrangement joins TRBV5-4 to TRBJ1-6, with 11 bases that match TRBD1. From germline, CDR1 is SGHNT and CDR2 YYREEE (reference sequence). The junction had 9 bases not matched to a gene; V was cut back by 0 bases and J by 7 bases. The CDR3 consists of 18 residues. The CDR3 is CASSLAMDRGQMNSPLHF. The CDR3 nucleotides are TGTGCCAGCAGCTTGGCCATGGACAGGGGGCAGATGAATTCACCCCTCCACTTT.

The table lists this clone with a few counts. The CDR3 here is CASSLSGGGNTGELFF. Here the CDR3 DNA reads TGTGCCAGCAGCTTATCAGGCGGGGGGAACACCGGGGAGCTGTTTTTT. V gene TRBV7-3 combines with J gene TRBJ2-2; 7 positions agree with TRBD2. Germline trimming cut 2 bases from V and 1 base from J; bases unmatched to any gene: 4. CDR1 is SGHTA and CDR2 is FQGTGA in the germline V gene. The length of the CDR3 is 16 residues.

This clone has a single count. The rearrangement links TRBV13 to TRBJ2-7; D ambiguous. The V end lost 1 base, the J end lost 5 bases, and 9 bases lay between the germline ends. The germline V gene has CDR1 PRHDT and CDR2 FYEKMQ (reference sequence). The CDR3 extends over 13 amino acids. The CDR3 reads CASSLVGFHEQYV. In DNA form, the CDR3 reads TGTGCCAGCAGCTTAGTGGGGTTCCACGAGCAGTACGTC.

The chain carries TRBV3-1 (or the pseudogene TRBV3-2) and TRBJ1-6; 9 nucleotides agree with TRBD1. V was pared by 2 bases and J by 8 bases, with 1 base of the junction left unmatched. This CDR3 is 14 amino acids long. CDR1 and CDR2 from the germline V gene are LGHDT and YNNKEL (reference sequence). The CDR3 region is CASSQWTGDSPLHF. The CDR3 DNA follows: TGTGCCAGCAGCCAATGGACAGGGGATTCACCCCTCCACTTT.

The V call is TRBV4-3, the J call TRBJ1-3; D uncertain. The CDR3 covers 12 residues. V shed 5 bases and J shed 4 bases, with 6 bases lying between them. Germline V CDR1 and CDR2: LGHNA, YSLEER. The CDR3 DNA reads as TGCGCCAGCAGCACCTTGGGAAACACCATATATTTT. Its translation is CASSTLGNTIYF.

V gene TRBV20-1 combines with J gene TRBJ1-2; D unclear. The V gene's germline CDR1 is DFQATT and CDR2 SNEGSKA (reference sequence). Deletions cut 3 bases from V and 8 bases from J, with 10 bases between. The length of the CDR3 is 11 residues. CDR3 region: CSARRTAGYTF. The CDR3 nucleotides are TGCAGTGCTAGGCGCACGGCGGGCTACACCTTC.

V and J are TRBV3-1 (or the pseudogene TRBV3-2) and TRBJ2-7; D unresolved. The CDR3 covers 14 residues. V was trimmed by 2 bases and J by 0 bases, leaving 8 bases between them. Germline CDR1 and CDR2: LGHDT and YNNKEL (reference sequence). This chain's CDR3 is CASSQSLRSYEQYV. The CDR3 bases are TGTGCCAGCAGCCAAAGTTTGCGCTCCTACGAGCAGTACGTC.

The DNA of the CDR3 is TGTGCCAGCAGCCAAGTATCGCGGGGGGGCACTGAAGCTTTCTTT. Its protein product is CASSQVSRGGTEAFF. V usage is TRBV3-1 (or the pseudogene TRBV3-2) and J usage is TRBJ1-1; maybe TRBD1 (5 bases). The CDR3 spans 15 residues. Germline lookup yields CDR1 LGHDT and CDR2 YNNKEL (reference sequence). Trimming shortened V by 1 base and J by 4 bases, and 13 bases separated the two germline ends.

The rearrangement uses TRBV7-2 and TRBJ1-1; unclear D gene. Between the trimmed V and J ends, which lost 1 base and 0 bases, there was a span of 6 bases. CDR1 is SGHTA and CDR2 is FQGNSA in the germline V gene. CDR3 length equals 14 residues. In DNA form, the CDR3 reads TGTGCCAGCAGCTTAGGGGGAATGAACACTGAAGCTTTCTTT. Residues: CASSLGGMNTEAFF.

The chain couples TRBV5-1 to TRBJ2-3; the match to TRBD2 covers 7 bases. Germline V gives CDR1 SGHRS, CDR2 YFSETQ. The CDR3 sequence is 16 residues long. The V and J ends lost 0 bases and 3 bases, in that order; junction bases with no gene match: 7. The CDR3 region has the DNA TGCGCCAGCAGCTTGGGAGAGGGAGGGAGGACAGATACGCAGTATTTT. Protein: CASSLGEGGRTDTQYF. The whole variable domain, filled in from reference TRBV5-1 and TRBJ2-3, reads KAGVTQTPRYLIKTRGQQVTLSCSPISGHRSVSWYQQTPGQGLQFLFEYFSETQRNKGNFPGRFSGRQFSNSRSEMNVSTLELGDSALYLCASSLGEGGRTDTQYFGPGTRLTVL.

This chain joins TRBV4-1 and TRBJ1-2; 8 bases are a match to TRBD1. The CDR3 length is 14 residues. The germline V gene encodes CDR1 MGHRA and CDR2 YSYEKL. Unmatched junction bases numbered 6, after V lost 4 bases and J lost 5 bases. CDR3 residues: CASSPRGRGYGYTF. CDR3 in DNA: TGCGCCAGCAGCCCCAGGGGGCGGGGATATGGCTACACCTTC.

Only a few counts were recorded for this clone. CDR3 DNA: TGTGCCAGCAGGCACAGGGGCGGGGAGCTGTTTTTT. Its translation: CASRHRGGELFF. V is TRBV6-5 and J is TRBJ2-2; TRBD1 aligns across 7 bases. Germline V gene lookup returns CDR1 MNHEY and CDR2 SVGAGI. The junction had 2 bases not matched to a gene; V was cut back by 6 bases and J by 7 bases. This CDR3 region has 12 residues.

The rearrangement joins TRBV7-9 to TRBJ2-4, with a tentative D call TRBD1 (5 bases). The V and J ends lost 2 bases and 4 bases respectively, with 9 bases between them. CDR1 and CDR2 (germline): SEHNR, FQNEAQ (reference sequence). This CDR3 region has 14 residues. As DNA, the CDR3 is TGTGCCAGCAGCTTACAGCCAGGGAAAAACATTCAGTACTTC. Amino acid sequence: CASSLQPGKNIQYF.

The rearrangement uses TRBV14 and TRBJ1-1; D is possibly TRBD1 (5 bases). CDR1 is SGHDN and CDR2 is FVKESK in the germline V gene. The CDR3 sequence is 14 residues long. Trimming shortened V by 4 bases and J by 0 bases, and 9 bases separated the two germline ends. In DNA form, the CDR3 reads TGTGCCAGCAGCCTACAGGCCATGAACACTGAAGCTTTCTTT. It yields the protein CASSLQAMNTEAFF.

This clone was counted a few times. The chain uses TRBV7-2 and TRBJ2-3; 9 nucleotides agree with TRBD1. The CDR3 is made up of 15 amino acids. Germline loops: CDR1 SGHTA, CDR2 FQGNSA. Losses at the gene ends were 5 bases for V and 1 base for J; bases not matched to a gene: 4. The CDR3 protein is CASSTRTGGTDTQYF. The CDR3 DNA reads as TGTGCCAGCAGCACCCGGACAGGGGGCACAGATACGCAGTATTTT.

V and J are TRBV6-6 and TRBJ1-6; D might be TRBD1 (6 bases). CDR1 is MNHNY and CDR2 is SVGAGI in the germline V gene (reference sequence). Trimming removed 5 bases at V and 10 bases at J, with 12 bases between. The CDR3 spans 13 residues. This chain's CDR3 is CASSTGFNSPLHF. The CDR3 nucleotides are TGTGCCAGCAGTACAGGGTTTAACTCACCCCTCCACTTT.

In DNA form, the CDR3 reads TGTGCCAGCAGCTTAGCTTCCGTTGGGGGTCGGCCCCAGCATTTT. This encodes CASSLASVGGRPQHF. This sequence joins TRBV7-2 and TRBJ1-5, with a tentative D call TRBD1 (5 bases). Trimming took off 0 bases at V and 9 bases at J, with 15 bases between the two ends. The length of the CDR3 is 15 residues. Looked up from germline, CDR1 is SGHTA and CDR2 is FQGNSA.

V usage is TRBV5-1 and J usage is TRBJ1-6; 8 bases agree with TRBD1. The J segment lost 7 bases and the V segment lost 2 bases, leaving 11 bases of the junction unmatched. Germline CDR1 is SGHRS and CDR2 is YFSETQ. The length of the CDR3 is 17 residues. CDR3 loop: CASSFQRQGIRNSPLHF. CDR3 coding DNA: TGCGCCAGCAGCTTTCAGAGACAGGGGATTCGAAATTCACCCCTCCACTTT. Full variable domain (rest looked up from reference TRBV5-1 and TRBJ1-6): KAGVTQTPRYLIKTRGQQVTLSCSPISGHRSVSWYQQTPGQGLQFLFEYFSETQRNKGNFPGRFSGRQFSNSRSEMNVSTLELGDSALYLCASSFQRQGIRNSPLHFGNGTRLTVT.

The V call is TRBV6-2 or TRBV6-3, the J call TRBJ1-2; 9 bases fit TRBD1. V was clipped by 6 bases and J by 4 bases; unmatched bases: 3. This CDR3 has 13 amino acids. The germline V gene encodes CDR1 MNHEY and CDR2 SVGEGT. CDR3 in DNA: TGTGCCAGCAGCTCGGGACAGGGCTATGGCTACACCTTC. Protein sequence: CASSSGQGYGYTF.

CDR3 in DNA: TGTGCCAGTAGTATAAACAGGGTCGAGACCCAGTACTTC. Its protein product is CASSINRVETQYF. V gene TRBV19 combines with J gene TRBJ2-5, with D maybe TRBD1 (6 bases). The CDR3 sequence is 13 residues long. V was cut by 2 bases and J by 5 bases, with 9 bases left in between. The germline V gene has CDR1 LNHDA and CDR2 SQIVND (reference sequence).